This TCR beta chain was profiled in a study of control samples from healthy donors and cancer patients. CDR3 length: 11 residues. From germline, CDR1 is SGHNT and CDR2 YENEEA. V was cut by 4 bases and J by 13 bases, with 13 bases left in between. Profiling relied on immunoSEQ multiplex PCR, and the TCRdb table lists in-frame clones only, not all of them. The repertoire holds 10,000 to 15,000 clones, 85% to 95% seen once, with 14% in the top ten. Sequenced sample: PBMCs. The receptor was derived from an older man with lung cancer. J is TRBJ1-2 and V is TRBV11-3; a possible D gene is TRBD1 (5 bases). CDR3 DNA: TGTGCCAGCAGCTCAACGCAGGGATGCACCTTC. Protein product: CASSSTQGCTF.